This is a list of T cell receptor beta chains from one sample in a study of technical replicates of blood from several donors. The repertoire was sequenced with immunoSEQ multiplex PCR; TCRdb's copy has only in-frame clones and lacks some. The sample contains roughly 92,000 clones, about 95% of which appear only once. Sequencing was carried out using T cells isolated from PBMCs. Source of these receptors: a human donor in good health. The CDR3 runs from the conserved cysteine through the conserved F or W. The D gene is left open where the match is weak. Only part of the rows carry a size: once, few, many, or a class if the clone is expanded.

abundance	j_gene	v_gene	d_gene	CDR3aa	CDR3nt
-	TRBJ2-2	TRBV4-1	-	CASSQSLAVGPGELFF	TGCGCCAGCAGCCAATCCCTAGCCGTAGGACCCGGGGAGCTGTTTTTT
-	TRBJ2-5	TRBV4-3	TRBD2	CASSQDREGVWTQYF	TGCGCCAGCAGCCAAGATCGGGAGGGGGTGTGGACCCAGTACTTC
-	TRBJ1-4	TRBV19	-	CASSLGQNEKLFF	TGTGCCAGTAGTCTCGGACAGAATGAAAAACTGTTTTTT
-	TRBJ2-2	TRBV2	-	CASRGGRYTGELFF	TGTGCCAGCAGGGGAGGACGGTACACCGGGGAGCTGTTTTTT
-	TRBJ1-5	TRBV10-3	TRBD1	CAISESTLSRDRGRFRDQPQHF	TGTGCCATCAGTGAGTCAACACTTTCCAGAGACAGGGGGCGGTTTAGGGATCAGCCCCAGCATTTT
few	TRBJ1-5	TRBV25-1	TRBD1	CASRQGAQPQHF	TGTGCCAGCAGACAGGGGGCACAGCCCCAGCATTTT
once	TRBJ2-2	TRBV4-3	TRBD2	CASSQEVAGYYTGELFF	TGCGCCAGCAGCCAAGAGGTAGCGGGATATTACACCGGGGAGCTGTTTTTT
-	TRBJ2-1	TRBV5-4	TRBD2	CASSLYLAGLDNEQFF	TGTGCCAGCAGCTTGTACCTAGCGGGATTGGACAATGAGCAGTTCTTC
-	TRBJ2-2	TRBV19	-	CASSTSYTGELFF	TGTGCCAGTAGTACCAGTTACACCGGGGAGCTGTTTTTT
-	TRBJ2-5	TRBV15	-	CATHKNTQETQYF	TGTGCCACTCATAAGAACACCCAAGAGACCCAGTACTTC
once	TRBJ2-7	TRBV7-2	-	CASSLGAFGFSYEQYF	TGTGCCAGCAGCTTAGGGGCTTTCGGATTTTCCTACGAGCAGTACTTC
-	TRBJ1-1	TRBV10-3	-	CAISESAVNTEAFF	TGTGCCATCAGTGAGTCGGCAGTGAACACTGAAGCTTTCTTT
-	TRBJ1-2	TRBV6-4	TRBD1	CASSDSDRGTGYTF	TGTGCCAGCAGTGACTCCGACAGGGGCACTGGCTACACCTTC
-	TRBJ2-7	TRBV5-6	-	CASSLLDSEQYF	TGTGCCAGCAGCCTACTAGATAGCGAGCAGTACTTC
once	TRBJ1-2	TRBV6-1	-	CASSEAFGYGYTF	TGTGCCAGCAGTGAAGCATTCGGCTATGGCTACACCTTC
-	TRBJ2-3	TRBV19	-	CASSMDYIVDTQYF	TGTGCCAGTAGTATGGACTACATAGTAGATACGCAGTATTTT
-	TRBJ1-5	TRBV7-8	-	CASSDGMEPQHF	TGTGCCAGCAGCGACGGGATGGAGCCCCAGCATTTT